The 9 T cell receptor beta chains reported below all come from one sample, sequenced in a study of blood T cell repertoires in COVID-19. The repertoire was sequenced with immunoSEQ multiplex PCR; TCRdb's copy has only in-frame clones and lacks some. The sample gives about 98,000 clones, around 76% of which show up once; about 20% is in the top ten. Sample: peripheral blood. These receptors were collected from an elderly man with acute or convalescent COVID-19.

The V call is TRBV12-3 or TRBV12-4, the J call TRBJ1-1; D remains ambiguous. The length of the CDR3 is 12 residues. The V end was cut by 2 bases, the J end by 11 bases, with 12 bases between. The CDR3 bases are TGTGCCAGCAGTTTAAGCGTCGAGCAGGCTTTCTTT. Protein product: CASSLSVEQAFF.

The chain carries TRBV5-1 and TRBJ2-5, with 12 bases identical to TRBD2. Germline trimming cut 3 bases from V and 4 bases from J; bases unmatched to any gene: 4. Germline V CDR1 and CDR2: SGHRS, YFSETQ. This CDR3 is built from 15 residues. DNA of the CDR3: TGCGCCAGCAGCTCTAGCGGGGGGGCCGGAGAGACCCAGTACTTC. Residues: CASSSSGGAGETQYF.

This clone appeared a few times. The chain has TRBV19 and TRBJ1-5, with TRBD1 matching over 8 bases. CDR1 LNHDA and CDR2 SQIVND come from the germline V gene (reference sequence). The length of the CDR3 is 15 residues. The junction had 10 bases not matched to a gene; V was cut back by 6 bases and J by 6 bases. CDR3 nucleotides: TGTGCCAGTAGATCAGGGGGCACTGAAGGTCAGCCCCAGCATTTT. It encodes CASRSGGTEGQPQHF.

The CDR3 nucleotides are TGTGCCAGCAGTTACGAGTTGAACACTGAAGCTTTCTTT. Its protein is CASSYELNTEAFF. V usage is TRBV6-5 and J usage is TRBJ1-1; D is uncertain. Deletions cut 2 bases from V and 0 bases from J, with 4 bases between. The CDR3 spans 13 residues. In germline, CDR1 is MNHEY, CDR2 SVGAGI.

The rearrangement joins TRBV3-1 (or the pseudogene TRBV3-2) to TRBJ2-7; 8 nucleotides match TRBD2. The CDR3 has 13 amino acids. The trim removed 4 bases at V and 4 bases at J, leaving 3 bases unmatched. The germline CDR1 and CDR2 sequences are LGHDT and YNNKEL (reference sequence). The CDR3 sequence is CASSLPSGYEQYF. CDR3 bases: TGTGCCAGCAGCCTGCCTAGCGGGTACGAGCAGTACTTC.

Here the CDR3 DNA reads TGTGCCAGCAGTCCCCGGGAAAATCGCGAGCAGTACTTC. This translates into CASSPRENREQYF. The chain carries TRBV27 and TRBJ2-7, with D perhaps TRBD2 (5 bases). Germline CDR1 is MNHEY and CDR2 is SMNVEV (reference sequence). The CDR3 length is 13 residues. V lost 5 bases and J 6 bases, leaving 14 bases between the germline ends.

This clone appeared a single time. The chain combines TRBV27 with TRBJ1-2, with D tentatively TRBD1 (5 bases). Trimming took 5 bases from V and 3 from J, leaving 13 bases between them. CDR3 length: 14 amino acids. Germline assignment: CDR1 MNHEY and CDR2 SMNVEV (reference sequence). CDR3 amino acids: CASSIDSNYYGYTF. CDR3 coding DNA: TGTGCCAGCAGTATCGACAGTAACTACTATGGCTACACCTTC.

This clone appeared once. The V call is TRBV18, the J call TRBJ1-3; no firm D call. The CDR3 contains 14 residues. CDR1 is KGHSH and CDR2 is LQKENI in the germline V gene. V was shortened by 1 base and J by 0 bases, with 4 bases between the two germline ends. This CDR3 reads CASSPQSSGNTIYF. The CDR3 nucleotides are TGTGCCAGCTCACCACAGAGCTCTGGAAACACCATATATTTT.

V is TRBV29-1 and J is TRBJ1-5; maybe TRBD1 (6 bases). Germline V gene sequence: CDR1 SQVTM, CDR2 ANQGSEA. The CDR3 is made up of 13 amino acids. Trimming took off 7 bases at V and 9 bases at J, with 19 bases between the two ends. The CDR3: CSASQGPLGPQHF. The DNA for the CDR3 is TGCAGCGCCTCACAGGGCCCCCTGGGGCCCCAGCATTTT.